What follows is one TCR beta chain and its context. This entry is derived from a study of blood T cell repertoires in COVID-19. Sequencing used immunoSEQ multiplex PCR; TCRdb keeps in-frame clones, though not all of them. The top ten clones hold approximately 4.3% of a sample with 110,000 or so clones, approximately 90% of them seen once. The CDR3 runs 15 residues. Germline CDR1 is SGHNT and CDR2 is YYREEE (reference sequence). V gave up 0 bases and J gave up 8 bases; unmatched junction bases: 7. The sample comprised peripheral blood. The chain is built from TRBV5-4 and TRBJ2-1; 8 nucleotides align to TRBD1. The TCR originated in a woman aged 50 to 65 with acute or convalescent COVID-19. This chain's CDR3 is CASSLGTGSRYEQFF. In DNA form, the CDR3 reads TGTGCCAGCAGCTTGGGGACAGGGTCCCGGTATGAGCAGTTCTTC.